This is a list of T cell receptor beta chains from one sample in a study of multiple sclerosis patients with progressive multifocal leukoencephalopathy. Some clones are missing from TCRdb's copy, which holds only in-frame ones; the method was immunoSEQ multiplex PCR. The table has tens of thousands of clones, approximately 89% seen once. This sample comprised PBMCs, obtained from a patient treated with natalizumab. The receptors stem from a woman between 25 and 40 years old with progressive multifocal leukoencephalopathy. Each CDR3 is given with its conserved first and last residue. D genes are given only for firm matches. Rows give clone size only sometimes, using once, few, many, or a class for an expanded clone.

>-|TRBV6-1|-|TRBJ1-6
TGTGCCAGCGAAGACAGGCTTCTCTATAATTCACCCCTCCACTTT
CASEDRLLYNSPLHF
>-|TRBV4-3|TRBD2|TRBJ2-3
TGCGCCAGCAGCCAGATAGCGGGGGGGACCACAGATACGCAGTATTTT
CASSQIAGGTTDTQYF
>-|TRBV28|-|TRBJ1-5
TGTGCCAGCAGTCATAGCAATCAGCCCCAGCATTTT
CASSHSNQPQHF
>-|TRBV18|TRBD1|TRBJ1-3
TGTGCCAGCTCACCGAGTCCAGGGGGAGGGACCTCTGGAAACACCATATATTTT
CASSPSPGGGTSGNTIYF
>-|TRBV30|-|TRBJ2-4
TGTGCCTGGAGTCCCGGCAACATTCAGTACTTC
CAWSPGNIQYF
>-|TRBV19|-|TRBJ2-1
TGTGCCAGTAGTATTTCGTCAGCAGCTCCCCAGGATGAGCAGTTCTTC
CASSISSAAPQDEQFF
>-|TRBV5-1|TRBD1|TRBJ2-1
TGCGCCAGCAGCCAGGGACAGGGGGCTCAGGATGAGCAGTTCTTC
CASSQGQGAQDEQFF
>-|TRBV5-6|TRBD1|TRBJ2-7
TGTGCCAGCAGCTGGGGGACAGTTCACGAGCAGTACTTC
CASSWGTVHEQYF
>-|TRBV12-5|TRBD2|TRBJ2-7
TGTGCTAGTGGGTTGGTAACTAGCGGGAGGGCCCCCTACGAGCAGTACTTC
CASGLVTSGRAPYEQYF
>-|TRBV7-2|TRBD1|TRBJ1-5
TGTGCCAGCAGCTTACAAAGCGACAGGGGGCAGGGTCAGCCCCAGCATTTT
CASSLQSDRGQGQPQHF
>-|TRBV30|TRBD1|TRBJ2-7
TGTGCCTGCACAACAGGGGCGGACGAGCAGTACTTC
CACTTGADEQYF
>-|TRBV19|-|TRBJ1-1
TGTGCCAGTAGGTGGACGACGGCGGGCACTGAAGCTTTCTTT
CASRWTTAGTEAFF
>-|TRBV2|TRBD1|TRBJ1-1
TGTGCCAGCAGTATGGACAGGGTGAATACTGAAGCTTTCTTT
CASSMDRVNTEAFF
>-|TRBV18|TRBD1|TRBJ2-7
TGTGCCAGCTCAGCAATGTACCGGGACAGGGACTCCTACGAGCAGTACTTC
CASSAMYRDRDSYEQYF
>-|TRBV7-2|-|TRBJ1-3
TGTGCCAGCAGCCCCGCCGGTCCCGGAAACACCATATATTTT
CASSPAGPGNTIYF
>few|TRBV5-4|TRBD1|TRBJ1-2
TGTGCCAGCAGCTTGGGTTGGGGACAGGAGTCCTATGGCTACACCTTC
CASSLGWGQESYGYTF
>once|TRBV6-1|-|TRBJ1-2
TGTGCCAGCAGGGAGGGGGTTCTCTATGGCTACACCTTC
CASREGVLYGYTF
>-|TRBV30|-|TRBJ1-5
TGTGCCTGGAGTGTTCGCAGGGGAGACCAGCCCCAGCATTTT
CAWSVRRGDQPQHF
>-|TRBV6-5|TRBD2|TRBJ2-5
TGTGCCAGCAGGAACGGGGGGGGCGCGAAGACCCAGTACTTC
CASRNGGGAKTQYF
>-|TRBV7-2|-|TRBJ1-2
TGTGCCAGCAGCCCCGAGCGGGGCTATGGCTACACCTTC
CASSPERGYGYTF
>-|TRBV5-1|-|TRBJ2-2
TGCGCCAGCAGCTTGGACGGGGCGCGGACCGGGGAGCTGTTTTTT
CASSLDGARTGELFF
>-|TRBV5-1|-|TRBJ2-6
TGCGCCAGCAGCGCGGACTGGACTTCTGGGGCCAACGTCCTGACTTTC
CASSADWTSGANVLTF
>-|TRBV5-1|-|TRBJ2-1
TGCGCCAGCAGCGTCGGACAAAGCTCCTACAATGAGCAGTTCTTC
CASSVGQSSYNEQFF
>-|TRBV5-1|-|TRBJ2-6
TGCGCCAGCAGCCCGGGACCTTCGACGGGCCCTGACGTCCTGACTTTC
CASSPGPSTGPDVLTF
>-|TRBV6-1|-|TRBJ2-3
TGTGCCAGTAGAGATCCGACGGTAGGCACAGATACGCAGTATTTT
CASRDPTVGTDTQYF
>once|TRBV5-1|-|TRBJ1-2
TGCGCCAGCAGCTTGGCCCCAGGAGGTGAAGGCTACACCTTC
CASSLAPGGEGYTF
>-|TRBV5-1|TRBD2|TRBJ2-2
TGCGCCAGCAGCCCAAGGACTAGCGGGGTCACCGGGGAGCTGTTTTTT
CASSPRTSGVTGELFF
>-|TRBV4-3|TRBD2|TRBJ2-3
TGCGCCAGCAGGATAAGACTAGCGGGGGGTTCAGATACGCAGTATTTT
CASRIRLAGGSDTQYF
>-|TRBV27|-|TRBJ2-7
TGTGCCAGCAGTTCCTTTAGGTGGGGGAGCTCCTACGAGCAGTACTTC
CASSSFRWGSSYEQYF
>-|TRBV5-1|TRBD1|TRBJ2-7
TGCGCCAGCAGCCCAGCCGGGACAGGGGGCGCGTCCTACGAGCAGTACTTC
CASSPAGTGGASYEQYF
>-|TRBV7-2|-|TRBJ2-5
TGTGCCAGCAGCCCTACTAAATCCCTTGGGGACCAGTACTTC
CASSPTKSLGDQYF